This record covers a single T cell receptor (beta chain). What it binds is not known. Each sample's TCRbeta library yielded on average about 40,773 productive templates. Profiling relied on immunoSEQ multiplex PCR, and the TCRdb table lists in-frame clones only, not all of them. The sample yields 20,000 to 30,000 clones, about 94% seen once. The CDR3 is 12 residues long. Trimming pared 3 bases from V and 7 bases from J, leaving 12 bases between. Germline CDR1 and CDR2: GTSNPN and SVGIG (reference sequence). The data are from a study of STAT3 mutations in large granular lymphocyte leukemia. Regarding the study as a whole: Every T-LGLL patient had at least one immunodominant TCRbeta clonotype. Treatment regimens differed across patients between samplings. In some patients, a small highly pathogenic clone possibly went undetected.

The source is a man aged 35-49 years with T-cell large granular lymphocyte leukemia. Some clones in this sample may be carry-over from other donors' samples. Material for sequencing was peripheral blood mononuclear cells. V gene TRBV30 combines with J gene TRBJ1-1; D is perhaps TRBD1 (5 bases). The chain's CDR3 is CAWSLGRYEAFF. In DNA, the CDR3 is TGTGCCTGGAGCCTGGGGCGATATGAAGCTTTCTTT.